The subject of this entry is one TCR beta chain. After removal of 4 bases from V and 4 bases from J, the junction contained 4 bases not matched to a gene. CDR3 size: 13 residues. This entry is derived from a study of blood T cell repertoires in COVID-19. At the level of the study: Spain, Italy and the United States supplied samples that represented acute and convalescent COVID-19. PBMCs, B-cell-depleted T cells, or T cells were the source of the cDNA or gDNA that made up the material.

Measured with immunoSEQ multiplex PCR; TCRdb has only the in-frame clones, and not every one. Seen here are over 110,000 clones, roughly 88% observed once, and the top ten hold 10% to 13%. This rearrangement joins TRBV12-3 or TRBV12-4 to TRBJ2-7; 7 nucleotides line up with TRBD1. This clonotype originated in a man aged 55 to 70 with active or convalescent COVID-19. The sample was peripheral blood. For the CDR3, the DNA is TGTGCCAGCAGTTGGGGGACAGTATACGAGCAGTACGTC. Translated: CASSWGTVYEQYV.